This passage covers 21 T cell receptor beta chains from one sample sequenced in a study of T cells after yellow fever vaccination. In TCRdb, the 5' RACE reads were re-called with MiXCR into one record per CDR3 protein. The sample holds around 50,000 distinct CDR3 sequences, less than 9% seen once. This specimen was CD8+ T cells sorted from PBMCs, taken around 16 days after the first yellow fever vaccination. The receptor source for this set is a young man who received the YFV17D yellow fever vaccine.

This clonotype appeared many times. The rearrangement links TRBV7-9 to TRBJ1-2; D is undetermined. The germline CDR1 and CDR2 sequences are SEHNR and FQNEAQ (reference sequence). The V end was cut by 5 bases, the J end by 0 bases, with 7 bases between. This CDR3 has 13 residues. The CDR3, as DNA: TGTGCCAGCAGCCCTGCAGCTAACTATGGCTACACCTTC. This codes for CASSPAANYGYTF.

This clonotype was recorded many times. The gene calls are TRBV27 and TRBJ2-3; D ambiguous. The ends were cut back, 3 bases at V and 0 bases at J, with 4 bases in the middle. CDR1 and CDR2 (germline): MNHEY, SMNVEV (reference sequence). This CDR3 contains 13 residues. The CDR3 loop is CASSFHSTDTQYF. The CDR3 DNA follows: TGTGCCAGCAGTTTTCACAGCACAGATACGCAGTATTTT.

This clonotype was counted ten times or more. The J gene is TRBJ2-2, the V gene TRBV29-1; the D is unclear. This CDR3 has 12 residues. Deletions cut 5 bases from V and 4 bases from J, with 8 bases between. Germline CDR1 and CDR2: SQVTM and ANQGSEA. The CDR3 region has the DNA TGCAGCGTTCTAGGCCGCACCGGGGAGCTGTTTTTT. Its protein is CSVLGRTGELFF.

Many counts were recorded for this clonotype. The chain joins TRBV6-5 to TRBJ1-1; weak D call: TRBD1 (5 bases). This CDR3 contains 13 residues. CDR1 MNHEY and CDR2 SVGAGI come from the germline V gene. The V end was cut by 0 bases, the J end by 6 bases, with 8 bases between. The chain's CDR3 is CASSYSRVAEAFF. The DNA for the CDR3 is TGTGCCAGCAGTTACTCCAGGGTGGCTGAAGCTTTCTTT.

In this sample, this clonotype turned up many times. The chain links TRBV9 to TRBJ2-3, with D perhaps matching TRBD2 (7 bases). The germline gives CDR1 SGDLS, CDR2 YYNGEE. Trimming removed 4 bases from V and 3 bases from J, with 18 bases in between. CDR3 length: 16 residues. This chain's CDR3 is CASSLEGGFGTDTQYF. Written as DNA, the CDR3 is TGTGCCAGCAGCCTCGAGGGGGGGTTTGGTACAGATACGCAGTATTTT.

Ten or more counts support this clonotype. J is TRBJ2-3 and V is TRBV15; no clear D. This CDR3 has 13 residues. V lost 3 bases and J lost 5, with 9 bases in between. CDR1 and CDR2 from the germline V gene are LNHNV and YYDKDF (reference sequence). The CDR3 bases are TGTGCCACCAGCAGTGTTTCGGGAGATACGCAGTATTTT. Translating it yields CATSSVSGDTQYF.

The table lists this clonotype with many counts. The rearrangement links TRBV6-5 to TRBJ1-5; 7 nucleotides match TRBD1. Trimming took 7 bases from V and 4 from J; bases not matched to a gene: 10. The CDR3 consists of 15 residues. The germline V gene has CDR1 MNHEY and CDR2 SVGAGI. The CDR3 loop is CASTRTQGENQPQHF. CDR3 nucleotide sequence: TGTGCCAGCACTCGTACGCAGGGGGAAAATCAGCCCCAGCATTTT.

This clonotype has just a few counts. The chain is built from TRBV10-3 and TRBJ1-5, with 7 bases fitting TRBD1. Germline trimming cut 6 bases from V and 3 bases from J; bases unmatched to any gene: 5. Germline CDR1 and CDR2: ENHRY and SYGVKD. This CDR3 is 14 amino acids long. The CDR3 DNA sequence: TGTGCCATCAGAAACCAGGGGGACAATCAGCCCCAGCATTTT. Translation gives CAIRNQGDNQPQHF.

This clonotype was counted many times. V gene TRBV6-1 combines with J gene TRBJ2-5, with D possibly being TRBD1 (5 bases). Deletions cut 3 bases from V and 1 base from J, with 6 bases between. The CDR3 sequence is 13 residues long. Germline V lookup: CDR1 MNHNS, CDR2 SASEGT. CDR3 bases: TGTGCCAGCAGTGACGACAGCCAAGAGACCCAGTACTTC. This sequence encodes CASSDDSQETQYF.

This clonotype was counted many times. The J gene is TRBJ2-3, the V gene TRBV7-6; 8 nucleotides line up with TRBD1. CDR1 SGHVS and CDR2 FNYEAQ come from the germline V gene. J gave up 6 bases and V 5 bases, and 7 bases lay outside the gene matches. The CDR3 spans 14 residues. The CDR3 coding sequence is TGTGCCAGCAGCCTTGGGACAGGCCCGGATACGCAGTATTTT. Encoded protein: CASSLGTGPDTQYF.

Ten or more counts support this clonotype. The chain carries TRBV9 and TRBJ2-3; D is unresolved. CDR3 size: 15 residues. The V and J ends lost 5 bases and 2 bases respectively, with 15 bases between them. Germline V lookup: CDR1 SGDLS, CDR2 YYNGEE. The chain's CDR3 is CASRSRDSATDTQYF. The DNA of the CDR3 is TGTGCCAGCAGGTCTAGAGACTCAGCCACAGATACGCAGTATTTT.

This clonotype has ten or more counts. The chain employs TRBV5-1 and TRBJ2-1, with TRBD2 identical over 12 bases. Germline-derived CDR1 and CDR2 are SGHRS and YFSETQ. The V segment lost 3 bases and the J segment 8 bases; nucleotides outside the gene matches: 6. This CDR3 has 15 residues. CDR3 in amino acids: CASSSSGGAYDEQFF. CDR3 bases: TGCGCCAGCAGCTCTAGCGGGGGGGCCTATGATGAGCAGTTCTTC.

This clonotype was found many times. The chain employs TRBV18 and TRBJ1-2; 12 bases map to TRBD1. Trimming at V came to 3 bases and at J to 7 bases, leaving 3 bases not matched to a gene. Germline-derived CDR1 and CDR2 are KGHSH and LQKENI. The CDR3 consists of 14 residues. CDR3 DNA sequence: TGTGCCAGCTCACCGGGACAGGGGGCCTCTGGCTACACCTTC. Protein sequence: CASSPGQGASGYTF.

This clonotype was counted many times. The chain uses TRBV20-1 and TRBJ2-1; D possibly corresponds to TRBD2 (6 bases). V lost 4 bases and J lost 6, with 22 bases in between. The CDR3 consists of 16 residues. CDR1 and CDR2 (germline): DFQATT, SNEGSKA (reference sequence). The CDR3 DNA is TGCAGTGCTATTTTGTCGTCGACTGGAGGGGTCAATGAGCAGTTCTTC. Translation: CSAILSSTGGVNEQFF.

In its sample, this clonotype was seen many times. The chain links TRBV4-2 to TRBJ2-2; 9 bases map to TRBD2. This CDR3 has 18 residues. Looked up from germline, CDR1 is LGHNA and CDR2 is YNFKEQ. J gave up 3 bases and V 1 base, and 9 bases lay outside the gene matches. The CDR3 coding sequence is TGTGCCAGCAGCCAAGTTCTCTCCGGGACTAGCCACACCGGGGAGCTGTTTTTT. It translates to CASSQVLSGTSHTGELFF.

This clonotype showed up many times. The chain uses TRBV3-1 and TRBJ2-1, with TRBD1 matching 8 bases. This CDR3 comprises 14 residues. Trimming took 4 bases from V and 5 from J; bases not matched to a gene: 4. Germline V gives CDR1 LGHDT, CDR2 YNNKEL (reference sequence). CDR3 nucleotide sequence: TGTGCCAGCAGCCTATTACAGGGGGACAATGAGCAGTTCTTC. Translated: CASSLLQGDNEQFF.

This clonotype was seen ten or more times. CDR3 amino acids: CASGGLSGANVLTF. DNA for the CDR3: TGTGCCAGCGGGGGTTTGTCAGGGGCCAACGTCCTGACTTTC. This chain uses TRBV6-1 with TRBJ2-6; possibly TRBD1 or TRBD2 for D (5 bases each). The V end lost 8 bases, the J end lost 4 bases, and 12 bases lay between the germline ends. This CDR3 is 14 amino acids long. From germline, CDR1 is MNHNS and CDR2 SASEGT.

This clonotype showed up many times. J is TRBJ2-7 and V is TRBV4-3; 8 positions match TRBD1. Germline CDR1 is LGHNA and CDR2 is YSLEER. Trimming took 1 base from V and 3 from J; bases not matched to a gene: 8. The CDR3 is 16 residues long. DNA for the CDR3: TGCGCCAGCAGCCAAGGGACAGGGAACGTCGGCTACGAGCAGTACTTC. This sequence encodes CASSQGTGNVGYEQYF.

In its sample, this clonotype was seen many times. The CDR3 spells CASSPGTATYEQYF. CDR3 DNA: TGCGCCAGCAGCCCAGGGACGGCCACCTACGAGCAGTACTTC. The chain combines TRBV4-3 with TRBJ2-7; D may be TRBD1 or TRBD2 (5 bases each). This CDR3 region has 14 residues. The germline V gene has CDR1 LGHNA and CDR2 YSLEER. Trimming took 4 bases from V and 2 from J, leaving 12 bases between them.

Regarding this clonotype: This clone may be a read error of a much larger clone one base away. The genes are TRBV7-9 and TRBJ2-3; D might be TRBD1 (5 bases). Germline V CDR1 and CDR2: SEHNR, FQNEAQ (reference sequence). The CDR3 sequence is 13 residues long. V lost 8 bases and J lost 3, with 12 bases in between. CDR3 region: CASHLGPTDTQYF. The DNA of the CDR3 is TGTGCCAGCCACCTGGGGCCTACAGATACGCAGTATTTT.

This clonotype was counted between two and nine times. In DNA form, the CDR3 reads TGCGCCAGCAGCCTCGGTCGAGGCCGGATCGAGCAGTACTTC. This sequence encodes CASSLGRGRIEQYF. This rearrangement joins TRBV5-1 to TRBJ2-7, with no clear D. Trimming removed 4 bases from V and 6 bases from J, with 17 bases in between. This CDR3 contains 14 residues. Germline CDR1 is SGHRS and CDR2 is YFSETQ.